This TCR beta chain was sequenced in a study of OX40 agonist ivuxolimab in advanced cancers. Study-wide results and limits: Low normalized T-cell clonal expansion was additionally recorded for some nonresponders. Clonal expansion among partial responders at 0.1-3.0 mg/kg ranked near the lowest.

Profiled with immunoSEQ multiplex PCR; TCRdb holds only in-frame clones, not every one. Of roughly 27,000 clones listed, around 81% are singletons. Trimming removed 5 bases from V and 3 bases from J, with 14 bases in between. This CDR3 comprises 15 residues. CDR1 and CDR2 (germline): MNHEY, SVGAGI. With respect to this clone: The antigen remains unidentified.

The rearrangement links TRBV6-5 to TRBJ2-4; D is ambiguous. The sample in question was CD4+ or CD8+ T cells sorted from blood, obtained in a trial of the OX40 agonist ivuxolimab. The sequence was collected from an adult with an advanced solid tumor such as melanoma, head and neck, liver or kidney cancer. This chain's CDR3 is CASSTRVYGKNIQYF. CDR3 in DNA: TGTGCCAGCAGTACAAGGGTGTATGGCAAAAACATTCAGTACTTC.